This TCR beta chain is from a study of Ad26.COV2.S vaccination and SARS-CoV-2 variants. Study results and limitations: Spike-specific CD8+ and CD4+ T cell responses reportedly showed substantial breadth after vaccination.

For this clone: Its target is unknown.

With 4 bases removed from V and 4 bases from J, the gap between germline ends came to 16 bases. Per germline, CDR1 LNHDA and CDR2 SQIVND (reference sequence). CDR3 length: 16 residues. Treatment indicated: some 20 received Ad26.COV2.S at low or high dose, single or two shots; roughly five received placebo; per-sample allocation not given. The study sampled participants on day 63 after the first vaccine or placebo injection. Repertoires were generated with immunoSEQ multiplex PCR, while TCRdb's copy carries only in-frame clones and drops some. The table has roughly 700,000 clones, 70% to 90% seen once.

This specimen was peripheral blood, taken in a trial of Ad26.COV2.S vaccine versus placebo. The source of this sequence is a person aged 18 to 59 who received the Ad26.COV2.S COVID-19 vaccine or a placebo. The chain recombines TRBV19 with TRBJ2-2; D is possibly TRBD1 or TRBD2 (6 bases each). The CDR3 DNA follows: TGTGCCAGTAGTAGACCGGGGGCAGGAAGCACCGGGGAGCTGTTTTTT. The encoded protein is CASSRPGAGSTGELFF.